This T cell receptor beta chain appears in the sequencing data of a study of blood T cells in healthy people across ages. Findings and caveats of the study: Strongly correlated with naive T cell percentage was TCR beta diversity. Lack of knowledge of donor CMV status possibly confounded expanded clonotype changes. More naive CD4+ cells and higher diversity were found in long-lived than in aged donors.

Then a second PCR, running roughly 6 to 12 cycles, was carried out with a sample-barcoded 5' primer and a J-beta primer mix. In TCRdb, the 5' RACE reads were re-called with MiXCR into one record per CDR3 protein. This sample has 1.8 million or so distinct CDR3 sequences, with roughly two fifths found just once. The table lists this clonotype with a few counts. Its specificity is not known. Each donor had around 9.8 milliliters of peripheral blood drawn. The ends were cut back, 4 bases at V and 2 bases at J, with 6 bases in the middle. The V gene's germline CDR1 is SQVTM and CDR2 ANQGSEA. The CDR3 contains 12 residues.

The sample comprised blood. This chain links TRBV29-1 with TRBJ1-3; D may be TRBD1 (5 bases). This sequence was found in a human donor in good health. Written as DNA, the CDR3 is TGCAGCGTTGTGACAGCTGGAAACACCATATATTTT. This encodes CSVVTAGNTIYF.